Listed below are T cell receptor beta chains from one sample, sequenced in a study of cytomegalovirus exposure and HLA in healthy donors. Profiling relied on immunoSEQ multiplex PCR, and the TCRdb table lists in-frame clones only, not all of them. Of around 200,000 clones listed, 80% to 85% are singletons. Sequencing was performed on PBMCs. Receptors were obtained from a woman younger than 35 in good health and CMV-seronegative. CDR3s leave out the opening cysteine and the closing phenylalanine or tryptophan. For some rows the clone size is stated as once, few or many, or as a class when expanded; others skip it.

clone_size | v_call | cdr3_aa
- | TRBV6-5 | ASSYSVTGNYGYT
- | TRBV11-2 | ASSLTGDTEAF
- | TRBV20-1 | SAPGEGSAF
- | TRBV6-4 | ASSDRGGADEQF
- | TRBV10-1 | ASSELAGASLATQY
- | TRBV4-1 | ASSQDGGGRGSEQF
- | TRBV15 | ATSSYTGGAYEQY
- | TRBV21-1 | ASSKTPPDREIYGYT
- | TRBV6-1 | ASRGTGYSYEQY
- | TRBV19 | ASSIGAGRMGQF
- | TRBV9 | ASSVGSYSGNTIY
- | TRBV28 | ASSTTGVIGNTEAF
- | TRBV2 | ASQGVGNQPQH
- | TRBV6-5 | ASSYSIGTANSPLH
- | TRBV7-9 | ASSPGLEGISPLH
- | TRBV4-1 | ASSLGLRGDTEAF
- | TRBV29-1 | SVEDPGVANTGELF
- | TRBV28 | ASSFLSGNHEQY
- | TRBV5-1 | ASSSSQNTEAF
- | TRBV7-2 | ASSARDRGRETQY
- | TRBV27 | ASSRGSTWAGYGYT
few | TRBV30 | AWSTGGGGYT
- | TRBV11-2 | ASSWDSSGNTIY
- | TRBV5-4 | ASSLAGEGTQY
- | TRBV6-1 | ASLRGREAGEQF
- | TRBV28 | AIDRVRNTEAF
- | TRBV19 | ASTTGGSNQPQH
medium-sized | TRBV7-9 | ACTGGSYEQY
- | TRBV2 | ASGQGGTDTQY
- | TRBV11-3 | ASSRDREHNEQF